Each of the 27 T cell receptor beta chains below was sequenced from the same sample in a study of blood T cell repertoires in COVID-19. Repertoires were generated with immunoSEQ multiplex PCR, while TCRdb's copy carries only in-frame clones and drops some. The data show about 220,000 clones, roughly 84% seen once. Specimen: peripheral blood. The receptor set was obtained from a woman aged 60-75 years with acute or convalescent COVID-19.

The chain recombines TRBV15 with TRBJ2-7; D is possibly TRBD2 (6 bases). In germline, CDR1 is LNHNV, CDR2 YYDKDF (reference sequence). The CDR3 consists of 15 residues. V shed 0 bases and J shed 0 bases, with 9 bases lying between them. CDR3 sequence: CATSRDPTSSYEQYF. CDR3 coding DNA: TGTGCCACCAGCAGAGATCCGACTAGCTCCTACGAGCAGTACTTC.

The chain joins TRBV7-9 to TRBJ2-1, with a possible D match to TRBD2 (6 bases). This CDR3 contains 15 residues. Germline CDR1 SEHNR, CDR2 FQNEAQ (reference sequence). Trimming stripped 6 bases from V and 7 bases from J, with 19 bases between. The DNA for the CDR3 is TGTGCCAGCAGAGAGAACCTGGGGGGATCTAATGAGCAGTTCTTC. Translation gives CASRENLGGSNEQFF.

The sample holds a few counts of this clone. The chain uses TRBV12-3 or TRBV12-4 and TRBJ1-3, with D maybe TRBD1 (6 bases). V was pared by 7 bases and J by 6 bases, with 10 bases between. There are 12 residues in the CDR3. DNA of the CDR3: TGTGCCAGCACCAGGGGTCAAAACACCATATATTTT. Its translation is CASTRGQNTIYF.

The V call is TRBV14, the J call TRBJ2-3; D is perhaps TRBD1 (6 bases). Germline CDR1 SGHDN, CDR2 FVKESK. Trimming shortened V by 0 bases and J by 10 bases, and 14 bases separated the two germline ends. The CDR3 consists of 14 residues. In nucleotides, the CDR3 is TGTGCCAGCAGCCAAGATACCCAGGGGAGTGCGCAGTATTTT. Its translation is CASSQDTQGSAQYF. The full variable domain, in which reference TRBV14 and TRBJ2-3 provide the parts outside the CDR3, is EAGVTQFPSHSVIEKGQTVTLRCDPISGHDNLYWYRRVMGKEIKFLLHFVKESKQDESGMPNNRFLAERTGGTYSTLKVQPAELEDSGVYFCASSQDTQGSAQYFGPGTRLTVL.

The DNA of the CDR3 is TGTGCCAGTAGTACCGCCGGGGGGGCCGGGGCCAACGTCCTGACTTTC. Translation gives CASSTAGGAGANVLTF. The chain has TRBV19 and TRBJ2-6; 8 nucleotides agree with TRBD2. The CDR3 is 16 residues long. The ends lost 4 bases at V and 4 bases at J; junction bases unmatched: 6. Germline V gene data show CDR1 as LNHDA and CDR2 as SQIVND (reference sequence).

Comments on this clone: Germline is not matched at one junction end, which may reflect a read error. V gene TRBV6-2 or TRBV6-3 combines with J gene TRBJ1-2; D might be TRBD1 (5 bases). The CDR3 spans 12 residues. Germline assignment: CDR1 MNHEY and CDR2 SVGEGT. The CDR3 DNA is TGTGCCAGCAGCAAGCCCACCGGGACTCATCTCTTC. Protein product: CASSKPTGTHLF.

The CDR3, as DNA: TGTGCCAGCAGTACAGCTCCAGGGAACACTGAAGCTTTCTTT. This gives the protein CASSTAPGNTEAFF. The genes are TRBV9 and TRBJ1-1; D is undetermined. This CDR3 region has 14 residues. The V and J ends lost 5 bases and 1 base respectively, with 12 bases between them. CDR1 and CDR2 from the germline V gene are SGDLS and YYNGEE.

The V and J genes are TRBV7-2 and TRBJ1-2; 9 bases are shared with TRBD1. V shed 2 bases and J 7 bases; nucleotides not matched to a gene: 2. The germline CDR1 and CDR2 sequences are SGHTA and FQGNSA. The CDR3 totals 13 residues. This CDR3 reads CASSLTGGFGYTF. CDR3 nucleotide sequence: TGTGCCAGCAGCTTAACAGGGGGCTTTGGCTACACCTTC.

This clone was recorded many times. The chain joins TRBV19 to TRBJ1-5; 7 positions match TRBD1. The CDR3 is made up of 15 amino acids. Germline V gene data show CDR1 as LNHDA and CDR2 as SQIVND (reference sequence). V shed 6 bases, J shed 3 bases, and the junction held 8 bases outside the gene matches. The CDR3 nucleotides read TGTGCCAGTAGCCGGACAGGACGCGTCAATCAGCCCCAGCATTTT. This encodes CASSRTGRVNQPQHF.

This clone came up once. This chain joins TRBV27 and TRBJ1-5; D gene uncertain. Trimming took 4 bases from V and 2 from J, leaving 12 bases between them. Germline V lookup: CDR1 MNHEY, CDR2 SMNVEV (reference sequence). CDR3 length: 15 residues. In DNA, the CDR3 is TGTGCCAGCAGTTCCCCCTCGAGCGGCAATCAGCCCCAGCATTTT. It specifies CASSSPSSGNQPQHF.

V usage is TRBV21-1 and J usage is TRBJ1-4; the D segment call TRBD1 is taken from the table without a DNA check. TRBV21-1 is a pseudogene. The CDR3 spans 15 residues. CDR3 residues: CASSFRQGQGEKLFF. CDR3 bases: TGTGCCAGCAGCTTCCGACAGGGTCAGGGTGAAAAACTGTTTTTT.

This chain joins TRBV15 and TRBJ2-7, with D maybe TRBD2 (5 bases). Looked up from germline, CDR1 is LNHNV and CDR2 is YYDKDF (reference sequence). The CDR3 runs to 14 residues. V lost 0 bases, J lost 4 bases, and 10 bases lay in between. CDR3 sequence (DNA): TGTGCCACCAGCAGAGAGCGCCTAGCATACGAGCAGTACTTC. Protein product: CATSRERLAYEQYF. Drawing the rest from reference TRBV15 and TRBJ2-7, the complete variable domain is DAMVIQNPRYQVTQFGKPVTLSCSQTLNHNVMYWYQQKSSQAPKLLFHYYDKDFNNEADTPDNFQSRRPNTSFCFLDIRSPGLGDTAMYLCATSRERLAYEQYFGPGTRLTVT.

The CDR3 nucleotides read TGTGCCAGCAGCCCTGGACTAGCGGGGGGGGGCTCCTACAATGAGCAGTTCTTC. Protein sequence: CASSPGLAGGGSYNEQFF. The chain couples TRBV5-4 to TRBJ2-1; 15 bases match TRBD2. This CDR3 spans 18 amino acids. V shed 4 bases and J 0 bases; nucleotides not matched to a gene: 5. Germline CDR1 SGHNT, CDR2 YYREEE (reference sequence).

J is TRBJ2-3 and V is TRBV6-1; TRBD2 matches 9 bases. The CDR3 runs 16 residues. The V segment lost 2 bases and the J segment 3 bases; nucleotides outside the gene matches: 6. Germline CDR1 MNHNS, CDR2 SASEGT. In DNA, the CDR3 is TGTGCCAGCAGTGAATGGCGGGGGGGCCAAACAGATACGCAGTATTTT. It yields the protein CASSEWRGGQTDTQYF.

The V gene is TRBV19, the J gene TRBJ2-1; 9 positions agree with TRBD2. Per the germline V gene, CDR1 is LNHDA and CDR2 is SQIVND (reference sequence). The CDR3 covers 14 residues. Trimming removed 8 bases from V and 10 bases from J; junction bases left unmatched: 12. The CDR3 protein is CASGAGGGLGEQFF. The CDR3 DNA is TGTGCCAGTGGAGCGGGGGGTGGCTTAGGGGAGCAGTTCTTC.

The V call is TRBV15, the J call TRBJ2-1; D call uncertain. V lost 0 bases to trimming and J lost 6 bases, with 9 bases between them. Per the germline V gene, CDR1 is LNHNV and CDR2 is YYDKDF (reference sequence). CDR3 length equals 14 residues. In nucleotides, the CDR3 is TGTGCCACCAGCAGAGAGTCCTACCCCAATGAGCAGTTCTTC. Its protein is CATSRESYPNEQFF.

This clone was observed a handful of times. The chain combines TRBV5-4 with TRBJ2-3, with 7 bases lining up with TRBD1. From germline, CDR1 is SGHNT and CDR2 YYREEE (reference sequence). J lost 2 bases, V lost 5 bases, and 8 bases had no gene match. The CDR3 spans 15 residues. The CDR3 loop is CASSKGQPSTDTQYF. CDR3 bases: TGTGCCAGCAGTAAGGGACAGCCCTCCACAGATACGCAGTATTTT.

The chain employs TRBV7-2 and TRBJ2-2; 10 bases align to TRBD2. V shed 5 bases, J shed 5 bases, and the junction held 14 bases outside the gene matches. The length of the CDR3 is 18 residues. Germline CDR1 SGHTA, CDR2 FQGNSA. The CDR3 loop is CASSGARYSGGRTGELFF. Written as DNA, the CDR3 is TGTGCCAGCAGCGGGGCTCGGTATAGCGGGGGGCGTACCGGGGAGCTGTTTTTT.

This chain links TRBV4-3 with TRBJ1-6; a possible D gene is TRBD1 (5 bases). V lost 0 bases and J lost 9, with 6 bases in between. Germline V gene data show CDR1 as LGHNA and CDR2 as YSLEER. The CDR3 is 13 amino acids. This CDR3 reads CASSQDQGSPLHF. CDR3 sequence (DNA): TGCGCCAGCAGCCAAGATCAGGGTTCACCCCTCCACTTT.

The chain carries TRBV30 and TRBJ1-6; D might be TRBD1 (5 bases). The germline V and J ends were trimmed by 1 base and 2 bases, with 9 bases remaining between them. The length of the CDR3 is 15 residues. CDR1 and CDR2 from the germline V gene are GTSNPN and SVGIG (reference sequence). The CDR3 DNA sequence: TGTGCCTGGAGTGAGGGGTTACCCTATAATTCACCCCTCCACTTT. This gives the protein CAWSEGLPYNSPLHF.

The chain combines TRBV7-9 with TRBJ2-1, with TRBD2 matching over 8 bases. Germline V gene lookup returns CDR1 SEHNR and CDR2 FQNEAQ (reference sequence). The junction had 6 bases not matched to a gene; V was cut back by 2 bases and J by 6 bases. The CDR3 has 15 amino acids. The CDR3 DNA is TGTGCCAGCAGCTTACAATCCGGGACTAGCAATGAGCAGTTCTTC. It encodes CASSLQSGTSNEQFF.

The rearrangement links TRBV4-3 to TRBJ1-4; 8 bases align to TRBD1. The J segment lost 5 bases and the V segment lost 3 bases, leaving 5 bases of the junction unmatched. This CDR3 has 15 amino acids. Germline CDR1 and CDR2: LGHNA and YSLEER. Here the CDR3 DNA reads TGCGCCAGCAGCCAGGACAGGGCCAAAAATGAAAAACTGTTTTTT. It encodes CASSQDRAKNEKLFF.

The table lists this clone with a few counts. This rearrangement joins TRBV7-2 to TRBJ2-1; D perhaps matches TRBD2 (6 bases). Trimming took 5 bases from V and 8 from J, leaving 19 bases between them. In germline, CDR1 is SGHTA, CDR2 FQGNSA. The CDR3 contains 15 residues. Here the CDR3 DNA reads TGTGCCAGCAGCCCCCGGGGTCCGGGGGACCATGAGCAGTTCTTC. Translation: CASSPRGPGDHEQFF. Together with reference TRBV7-2 and TRBJ2-1, the CDR3 gives the full variable domain: GAGVSQSPSNKVTEKGKDVELRCDPISGHTALYWYRQSLGQGLEFLIYFQGNSAPDKSGLPSDRFSAERTGGSVSTLTIQRTQQEDSAVYLCASSPRGPGDHEQFFGPGTRLTVL.

The chain joins TRBV6-5 to TRBJ2-3, with D perhaps TRBD1 (5 bases). The germline V and J ends were trimmed by 7 bases and 3 bases, with 8 bases remaining between them. This CDR3 comprises 12 residues. CDR1 and CDR2 (germline): MNHEY, SVGAGI. The CDR3, as DNA: TGTGCCAGCACAGGGAATACAGATACGCAGTATTTT. Its translation: CASTGNTDTQYF.

The V gene is TRBV29-1, the J gene TRBJ1-1, with D possibly matching TRBD1 (6 bases). Trimming pared 6 bases from V and 5 bases from J, leaving 16 bases between. The CDR3 is 13 residues long. The germline gives CDR1 SQVTM, CDR2 ANQGSEA. Written as DNA, the CDR3 is TGCAGCGTATCCGCCGGGACACGTACTGAAGCTTTCTTT. This encodes CSVSAGTRTEAFF.

The genes are TRBV19 and TRBJ1-5; tentative D call: TRBD1 (5 bases). From germline, CDR1 is LNHDA and CDR2 SQIVND (reference sequence). Trimming removed 3 bases at V and 1 base at J, with 7 bases between. There are 14 residues in the CDR3. CDR3 region: CASSMPGSNQPQHF. As DNA, the CDR3 is TGTGCCAGTAGTATGCCAGGGAGCAATCAGCCCCAGCATTTT.

A single count supports this clone. V is TRBV2 and J is TRBJ2-3; a weak D match, TRBD1 (5 bases). This CDR3 spans 14 amino acids. CDR1 SNHLY and CDR2 FYNNEI come from the germline V gene. Trimming left V 3 bases short and J 4 bases short, with 11 bases between. The CDR3 spells CASSDWGSADTQYF. In nucleotides, the CDR3 is TGTGCCAGCAGTGATTGGGGCTCGGCAGATACGCAGTATTTT.